This is a list of T cell receptor beta chains from one sample in a study of T cells after yellow fever vaccination. TCRdb passed the 5' RACE reads through MiXCR, listing each CDR3 protein once. The sample yields 200,000 to 300,000 distinct CDR3 sequences, approximately 6.3% seen once. Specimen: CD4+ T cells sorted from PBMCs, collected on the day of the yellow fever booster vaccination. Receptors originate from a young man who received the YFV17D yellow fever vaccine. Each CDR3 is given with its conserved first and last residue. Fields, in order: D gene, V gene, J gene, clone size, CDR3 protein, CDR3 DNA. A D gene is named only where the DNA matches it firmly. Size is omitted from some rows. Given values are once, few, many or a class for expanded clones.

.,TRBV7-2,TRBJ2-7,few,CASSYGPHAYEQYF,TGTGCCAGCAGCTACGGGCCTCATGCTTACGAGCAGTACTTC
TRBD2,TRBV30,TRBJ2-1,few,CAWTGGRAVDEQFF,TGTGCCTGGACTGGCGGGAGGGCCGTGGATGAGCAGTTCTTC
.,TRBV7-8,TRBJ2-7,.,CASNPTGLPYEQYF,TGTGCCAGCAACCCCACGGGGCTACCCTACGAGCAGTACTTC
.,TRBV5-6,TRBJ2-7,few,CASSLGGWDYEQYF,TGTGCCAGCAGCTTGGGCGGGTGGGACTACGAGCAGTACTTC
.,TRBV29-1,TRBJ2-2,many,CSVVPTPTGELFF,TGCAGCGTTGTTCCGACTCCCACCGGGGAGCTGTTTTTT
.,TRBV19,TRBJ2-7,many,CASSISPGDSYEQYF,TGTGCCAGTAGTATTTCCCCGGGTGATTCCTACGAGCAGTACTTC
TRBD1,TRBV4-2,TRBJ1-5,few,CASSQQTGINQPQHF,TGTGCCAGCAGCCAACAGACAGGGATCAATCAGCCCCAGCATTTT
.,TRBV9,TRBJ2-5,few,CASSYGQSGRETQYF,TGTGCCAGCAGCTATGGACAGTCCGGGCGAGAGACCCAGTACTTC
.,TRBV19,TRBJ1-2,.,CASSNDRLYGYTF,TGTGCCAGTAGTAACGACAGACTCTATGGCTACACCTTC
TRBD1,TRBV5-1,TRBJ1-5,many,CASSTGDNQPQHF,TGCGCCAGCAGTACAGGGGACAATCAGCCCCAGCATTTT
.,TRBV14,TRBJ2-7,many,CASSQGWVYEQYF,TGTGCCAGCAGCCAAGGGTGGGTCTACGAGCAGTACTTC
.,TRBV6-2/TRBV6-3,TRBJ1-1,.,CASSYHLGRDMNTEAFF,TGTGCCAGCAGTTACCATTTAGGCAGAGATATGAACACTGAAGCTTTCTTT
.,TRBV20-1,TRBJ1-5,.,CSARNSNQPQHF,TGCAGTGCTAGAAATAGCAATCAGCCCCAGCATTTT
.,TRBV6-1,TRBJ1-3,few,CASRLMGRNTIYF,TGTGCCAGCCGCTTGATGGGCAGAAACACCATATATTTT
.,TRBV7-2,TRBJ2-6,few,CASSLATGRDSGANVLTF,TGTGCCAGCAGCTTAGCTACAGGAAGGGACTCTGGGGCCAACGTCCTGACTTTC